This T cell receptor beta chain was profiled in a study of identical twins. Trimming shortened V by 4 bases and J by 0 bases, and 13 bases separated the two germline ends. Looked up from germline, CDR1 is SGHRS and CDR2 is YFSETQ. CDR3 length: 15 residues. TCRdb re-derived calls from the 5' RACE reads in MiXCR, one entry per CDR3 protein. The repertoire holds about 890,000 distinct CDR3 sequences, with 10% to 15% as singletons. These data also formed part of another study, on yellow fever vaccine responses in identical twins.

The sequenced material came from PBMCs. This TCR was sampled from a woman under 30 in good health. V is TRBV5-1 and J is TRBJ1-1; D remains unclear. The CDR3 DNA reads TGCGCCAGCAGCGAGACGACAACCATGAACACTGAAGCTTTCTTT. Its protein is CASSETTTMNTEAFF. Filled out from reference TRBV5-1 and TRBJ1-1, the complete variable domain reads KAGVTQTPRYLIKTRGQQVTLSCSPISGHRSVSWYQQTPGQGLQFLFEYFSETQRNKGNFPGRFSGRQFSNSRSEMNVSTLELGDSALYLCASSETTTMNTEAFFGQGTRLTVV.